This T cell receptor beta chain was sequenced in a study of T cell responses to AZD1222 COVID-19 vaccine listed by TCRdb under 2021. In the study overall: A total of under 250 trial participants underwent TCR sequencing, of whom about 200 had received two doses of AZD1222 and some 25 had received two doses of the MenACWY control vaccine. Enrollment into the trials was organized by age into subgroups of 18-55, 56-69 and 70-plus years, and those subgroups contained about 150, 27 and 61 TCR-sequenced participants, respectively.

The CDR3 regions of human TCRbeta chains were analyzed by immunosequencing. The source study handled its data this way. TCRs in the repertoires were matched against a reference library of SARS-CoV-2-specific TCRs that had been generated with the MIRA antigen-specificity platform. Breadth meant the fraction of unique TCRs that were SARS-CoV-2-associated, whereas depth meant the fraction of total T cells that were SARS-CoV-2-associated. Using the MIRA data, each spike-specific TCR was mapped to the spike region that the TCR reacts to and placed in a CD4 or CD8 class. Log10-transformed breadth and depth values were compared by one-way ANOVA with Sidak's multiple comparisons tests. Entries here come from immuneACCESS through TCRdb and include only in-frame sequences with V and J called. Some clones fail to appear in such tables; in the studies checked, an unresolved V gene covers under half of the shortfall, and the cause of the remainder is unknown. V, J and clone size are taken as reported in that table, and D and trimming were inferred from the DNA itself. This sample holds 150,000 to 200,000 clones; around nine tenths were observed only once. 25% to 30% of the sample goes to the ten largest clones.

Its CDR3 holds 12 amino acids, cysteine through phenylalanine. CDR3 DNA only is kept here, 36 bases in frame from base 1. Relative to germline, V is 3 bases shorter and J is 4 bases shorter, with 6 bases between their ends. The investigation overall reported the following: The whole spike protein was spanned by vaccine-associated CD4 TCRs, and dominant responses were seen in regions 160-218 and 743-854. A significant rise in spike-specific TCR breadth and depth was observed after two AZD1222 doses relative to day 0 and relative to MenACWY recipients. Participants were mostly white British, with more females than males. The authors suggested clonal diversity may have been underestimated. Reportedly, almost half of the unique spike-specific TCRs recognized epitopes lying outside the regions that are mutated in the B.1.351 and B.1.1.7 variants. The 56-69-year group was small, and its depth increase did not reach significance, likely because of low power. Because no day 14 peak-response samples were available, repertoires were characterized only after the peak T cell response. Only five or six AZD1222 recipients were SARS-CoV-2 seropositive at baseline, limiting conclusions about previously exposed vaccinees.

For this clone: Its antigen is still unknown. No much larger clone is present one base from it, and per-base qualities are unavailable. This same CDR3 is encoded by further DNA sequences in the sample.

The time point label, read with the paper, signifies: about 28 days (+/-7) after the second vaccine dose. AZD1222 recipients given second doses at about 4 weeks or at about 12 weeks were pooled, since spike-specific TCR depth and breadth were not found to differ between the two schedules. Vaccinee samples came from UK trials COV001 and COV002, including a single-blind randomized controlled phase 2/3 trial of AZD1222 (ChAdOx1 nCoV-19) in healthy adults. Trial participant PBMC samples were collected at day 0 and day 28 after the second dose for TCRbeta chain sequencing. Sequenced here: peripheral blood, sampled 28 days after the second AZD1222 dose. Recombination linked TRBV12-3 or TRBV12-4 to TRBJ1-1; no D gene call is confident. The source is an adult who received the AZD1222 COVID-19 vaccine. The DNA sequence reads TGTGCCAGCAGTTTTTCCGGCACTGAAGCTTTCTTT. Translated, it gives CASSFSGTEAFF.